Listed below are T cell receptor beta chains from one sample, sequenced in a study of spatial heterogeneity in lung cancer. TCRdb re-analysed the 5' RACE reads in MiXCR, keeping a single row per CDR3 protein. The sample has around 10,000 distinct CDR3 sequences; over 4.5% are singletons. Sequenced here: lung tumor tissue, sampled at surgery. All receptors derive from a female donor with early-stage non-small cell lung cancer. The CDR3 runs from the conserved cysteine through the conserved F or W. Each record gives: J gene, D gene, V gene, clone size, CDR3 protein, CDR3 DNA. A D gene is named only where the DNA matches it firmly. Part of the rows lack a size; the others show once, few, many or a class for expanded clones.

TRBJ2-1 | TRBD2 | TRBV7-9 | many | CASSLAGDGEQFF | TGTGCCAGCAGCTTGGCGGGAGACGGGGAGCAGTTCTTC
TRBJ2-1 | NA | TRBV4-3 | many | CASSHETGTSNEQFF | TGCGCCAGCAGCCATGAAACGGGAACGAGCAATGAGCAGTTCTTC
TRBJ1-1 | TRBD1 | TRBV24-1 | many | CATSDLAGGGTEAFF | TGTGCCACCAGTGATTTGGCAGGGGGAGGCACTGAAGCTTTCTTT
TRBJ2-2 | NA | TRBV7-9 | many | CASKTVGELFF | TGTGCCAGCAAGACGGTCGGGGAGCTGTTTTTT
TRBJ2-1 | TRBD1 | TRBV6-2/TRBV6-3 | many | CASNRFQGAPYNEQFF | TGTGCCAGCAATCGCTTTCAGGGGGCCCCCTACAATGAGCAGTTCTTC
TRBJ1-5 | NA | TRBV6-2/TRBV6-3 | few | CASSYAGGRGSQHF | TGTGCCAGCAGTTACGCCGGGGGGAGGGGGTCCCAGCATTTT
TRBJ1-2 | NA | TRBV7-2 | medium-sized | CASSLATGRDSGYTF | TGTGCCAGCAGCTTAGCTACAGGGCGGGACTCTGGCTACACCTTC
TRBJ2-7 | NA | TRBV3-1 | few | CASSPVGGASYEQYF | TGTGCCAGCAGCCCGGTGGGGGGGGCTTCCTACGAGCAGTACTTC
TRBJ2-5 | NA | TRBV7-3 | many | CASSLLGRPETQYF | TGTGCCAGCAGCTTATTAGGGCGCCCGGAGACCCAGTACTTC
TRBJ2-3 | NA | TRBV5-1 | many | CASSVRIADTQYF | TGCGCCAGCAGCGTGCGGATAGCAGATACGCAGTATTTT
TRBJ2-3 | TRBD2 | TRBV5-1 | many | CASSPMGGTADTQYF | TGCGCCAGCAGCCCTATGGGAGGGACCGCGGATACGCAGTATTTT
TRBJ2-1 | NA | TRBV7-2 | medium-sized | CASSLVRGSSYNEQFF | TGTGCCAGCAGCTTAGTACGGGGGAGCTCCTACAATGAGCAGTTCTTC
TRBJ2-1 | TRBD2 | TRBV6-5 | many | CASSRLAGVGNEQFF | TGTGCCAGCAGTCGACTAGCGGGAGTGGGTAATGAGCAGTTCTTC
TRBJ2-2 | NA | TRBV24-1 | NA | CATPEGGRPTGELFF | TGTGCCACCCCCGAGGGGGGGCGGCCCACCGGGGAGCTGTTTTTT
TRBJ2-2 | NA | TRBV19 | medium-sized | CASKNTGELFF | TGTGCCAGTAAGAACACCGGGGAGCTGTTTTTT
TRBJ1-2 | NA | TRBV5-4 | many | CASSPAGTYGYTF | TGTGCCAGCAGCCCCGCGGGGACCTATGGCTACACCTTC
TRBJ2-3 | TRBD2 | TRBV7-8 | many | CASTGRAADTQYF | TGTGCCAGCACCGGGAGGGCGGCAGATACGCAGTATTTT
TRBJ2-1 | NA | TRBV29-1 | NA | CSGGWESGNEQFF | TGCAGCGGGGGTTGGGAGTCCGGCAATGAGCAGTTCTTC